Listed below are T cell receptor beta chains from one sample, sequenced in a study of cytomegalovirus exposure and HLA in healthy donors. Libraries were prepared by immunoSEQ multiplex PCR; TCRdb keeps only in-frame clonotypes and omits some of them. The table includes 130,000 or so clones, roughly 86% detected once. The specimen was PBMCs. Source of these receptors: a young man in good health and CMV-seronegative. The CDR3 runs from the conserved cysteine through the conserved F or W. Each record gives: clone size, D gene, V gene, J gene, CDR3 DNA, CDR3 protein. The D gene is left open where the match is weak. Not all rows give a size; the values are once, few, many and, for expanded clones, a class.

>NA|NA|TRBV4-2|TRBJ1-2
TGTGCCAGCAGCCGTCAAGAGGCGGGGACTAACTATGGCTACACCTTC
CASSRQEAGTNYGYTF
>NA|NA|TRBV6-5|TRBJ1-6
TGTGCCAGCAGGACGAGACAAAATAATTCACCCCTCCACTTT
CASRTRQNNSPLHF
>NA|TRBD2|TRBV9|TRBJ2-3
TGTGCCAGCAGCTTTTTAGCGGGGGCCACCACAGATACGCAGTATTTT
CASSFLAGATTDTQYF
>NA|TRBD1|TRBV28|TRBJ1-6
TGTGCCAGCAGTGCCCAGGGGGAAGGATCACCCCTCCACTTT
CASSAQGEGSPLHF
>NA|TRBD2|TRBV2|TRBJ2-5
TGTGCCAGCAGTGAGATCGCGGGGGTGGTGGAGACCCAGTACTTC
CASSEIAGVVETQYF
>NA|TRBD1|TRBV19|TRBJ1-2
TGTGCCAGTGAGAGACAGGGTGGGCTCCCCGATGGCTACACCTTC
CASERQGGLPDGYTF
>NA|NA|TRBV27|TRBJ2-5
TGTGCCAGCCTGAAGGGGGAGACCCAGTACTTC
CASLKGETQYF
>NA|NA|TRBV7-9|TRBJ2-7
TGTGCCAGCAGCCTTAGCCCCCCTCCCTACGAGCAGTACTTC
CASSLSPPPYEQYF
>NA|NA|TRBV6-4|TRBJ1-3
TGTGCCAGCAGTGTTCCGGACAATGGAAACACCATATATTTT
CASSVPDNGNTIYF
>NA|NA|TRBV9|TRBJ1-4
TGTGCCAGCAGCCCGATCGGGTCAGTCCGTGAAAAACTGTTTTTT
CASSPIGSVREKLFF
>NA|NA|TRBV6-5|TRBJ2-7
TGTGCCAGCAGTTCCGGACACGACTACGAGCAGTACTTC
CASSSGHDYEQYF
>NA|NA|TRBV5-1|TRBJ1-3
TGCGCCAGCAGCTTTGGGGGCCCTGGAAACACCATATATTTT
CASSFGGPGNTIYF
>NA|NA|TRBV7-2|TRBJ1-5
TGTGCCAGCAGCCAGCTCCAGGGCCAGCCCCAGCATTTT
CASSQLQGQPQHF
>once|NA|TRBV11-2|TRBJ2-5
TGTGCCAGCCGCTCGAGGGCACAAGAGACCCAGTACTTC
CASRSRAQETQYF
>NA|NA|TRBV7-9|TRBJ1-2
TGTGCCAGCAGCATAATCGGGTTTGTGGAGGGCTACACCTTC
CASSIIGFVEGYTF
>NA|TRBD1|TRBV10-3|TRBJ1-1
TGTGCCATCAGTGACAGGACAGGGGCTAAGACTGAAGCTTTCTTT
CAISDRTGAKTEAFF
>once|NA|TRBV5-1|TRBJ1-6
TGCGCCAGCAGCCTAGGGGCTACCTATTCACCCCTCCACTTT
CASSLGATYSPLHF
>NA|NA|TRBV29-1|TRBJ2-7
TGCAGCGCCTCAGGAGGTTTCTCCTACGAGCAGTACTTC
CSASGGFSYEQYF
>NA|TRBD1|TRBV6-6|TRBJ1-1
TGTGCCAGCAGCAAACTTACAGGGGCGGGCACTGAAGCTTTCTTT
CASSKLTGAGTEAFF
>NA|NA|TRBV10-1|TRBJ2-1
TGCGCCAGCAGTACGGGACAAGGACTGGAGCAGTTCTTC
CASSTGQGLEQFF
>once|TRBD2|TRBV4-1|TRBJ2-5
TGCGCCAGCAGCCCGGGACTAGCGGGGGGTTTAGAGACCCAGTACTTC
CASSPGLAGGLETQYF
>NA|NA|TRBV11-2|TRBJ2-7
TGTGCCAGCAGCTTAGGGTTAGTAAGGGGCTACGAGCAGTACTTC
CASSLGLVRGYEQYF
>NA|TRBD1|TRBV2|TRBJ1-2
TGTGCCAGCGGACAGGGAAACTATGGCTACACCTTC
CASGQGNYGYTF